This T cell receptor beta chain was identified in a study of CD8+CD57+ T cells in acquired aplastic anemia. Genomic DNA, serving as template, underwent TCR beta VDJ and CDR3 profiling. TCRdb independently ran MiXCR on the reads; one entry per CDR3 protein. The profile shows about 42,000 distinct CDR3 sequences, about 70% of them singletons. This clonotype was counted a few times. Germline V gene data show CDR1 as SGHTS and CDR2 as YDEGEE. The CDR3 is 14 amino acids. V lost 2 bases, J lost 6 bases, and 5 bases stayed unmatched. V is TRBV5-8 and J is TRBJ1-5; TRBD1 aligns across 7 bases. This TCR derives from a human donor in good health, serving as a control. Sequencing was done on a sample of sorted CD4+, CD8+, or CD8+CD57+ T cells (not recorded which) from PBMCs. CDR3 loop: CASSFRGDGQPQHF. CDR3 sequence (DNA): TGTGCCAGCAGCTTCAGGGGGGACGGTCAGCCCCAGCATTTT.